This T cell receptor beta chain was captured by sequencing in a study of PD-L1 blockade in urothelial cancer. The overall study: Patients had been given 0 to 3 earlier chemotherapy regimens.

V was clipped by 5 bases and J by 9 bases, with 14 bases between them. CDR3 length: 13 residues. Germline loops: CDR1 SGHNT, CDR2 YENEEA. Time point noted: peripheral blood 6 weeks after treatment start. Generated by immunoSEQ multiplex PCR, the TCRdb table keeps only in-frame clones and is missing some. The sample records about 36,000 clones, approximately 80% being singletons. This TCR was recovered from a man between 40 and 49 years old with urothelial cancer. This specimen was PBMCs, taken around atezolizumab (anti-PD-L1) treatment. The chain employs TRBV11-3 and TRBJ2-1, with D perhaps TRBD2 (5 bases). As DNA, the CDR3 is TGTGCCAGCAGCCGTGGACTCAACGTTGAGCAGTTCTTC. Amino acids: CASSRGLNVEQFF.